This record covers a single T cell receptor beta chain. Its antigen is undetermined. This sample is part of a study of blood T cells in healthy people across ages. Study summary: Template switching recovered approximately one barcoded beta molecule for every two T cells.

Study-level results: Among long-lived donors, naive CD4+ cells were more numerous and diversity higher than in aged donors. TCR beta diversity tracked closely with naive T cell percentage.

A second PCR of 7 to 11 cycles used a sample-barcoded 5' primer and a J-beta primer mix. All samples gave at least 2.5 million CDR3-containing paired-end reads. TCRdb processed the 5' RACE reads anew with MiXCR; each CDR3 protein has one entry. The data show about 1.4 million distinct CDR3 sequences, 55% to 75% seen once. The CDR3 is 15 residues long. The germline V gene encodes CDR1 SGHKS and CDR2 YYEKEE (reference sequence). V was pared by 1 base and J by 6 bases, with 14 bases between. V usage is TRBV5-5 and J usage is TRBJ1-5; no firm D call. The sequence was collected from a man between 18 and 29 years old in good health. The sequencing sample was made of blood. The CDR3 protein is CASSLMSFGVQPQHF. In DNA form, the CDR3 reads TGTGCCAGCAGCTTGATGTCTTTTGGGGTTCAGCCCCAGCATTTT.